The 28 T cell receptor beta chains presented below share a single source sample, sequenced in a study of blood T cell repertoires in COVID-19. Sequencing was performed with immunoSEQ multiplex PCR; in TCRdb, only in-frame clones are kept and a portion is missing. This sample has roughly 67,000 clones, with approximately 90% found just once. The specimen was peripheral blood. Source of these receptors: a woman aged 60-75 years with acute or convalescent COVID-19.

The rearrangement joins TRBV5-1 to TRBJ1-6, with 7 nucleotides matching TRBD1. V shed 6 bases and J 3 bases; nucleotides not matched to a gene: 3. This CDR3 region has 14 residues. In germline, CDR1 is SGHRS, CDR2 YFSETQ. CDR3 nucleotide sequence: TGCGCCAGCACCTGGGACAGCTATAATTCACCCCTCCACTTT. Protein product: CASTWDSYNSPLHF.

The chain combines TRBV28 with TRBJ1-1; D unclear. Trimming pared 4 bases from V and 0 bases from J, leaving 15 bases between. This CDR3 is built from 16 residues. Germline CDR1 is MDHEN and CDR2 is SYDVKM. As DNA, the CDR3 is TGTGCCAGCAGTTCCGGAGGTTTGGAGGTGAACACTGAAGCTTTCTTT. It is translated as CASSSGGLEVNTEAFF.

The chain combines TRBV19 with TRBJ1-4; TRBD1 aligns across 9 bases. V lost 7 bases to trimming and J lost 6 bases; unmatched junction nucleotides: 9. Germline CDR1 is LNHDA and CDR2 is SQIVND (reference sequence). The CDR3 consists of 15 residues. CDR3 nucleotides: TGTGCCAGTACCCCTCGGACAGGGGCGGATGAAAAACTGTTTTTT. This sequence encodes CASTPRTGADEKLFF.

This clone was counted once. The J gene is TRBJ2-1, the V gene TRBV7-2, with TRBD2 matching 9 bases. Losses at the gene ends were 3 bases for V and 2 bases for J; bases not matched to a gene: 8. The CDR3 is 17 residues long. Germline CDR1 and CDR2: SGHTA and FQGNSA. The CDR3 protein is CASSFASGLAPYNEQFF. The DNA for the CDR3 is TGTGCCAGCAGCTTCGCCTCGGGACTAGCTCCCTACAATGAGCAGTTCTTC. The complete variable domain, with remaining parts taken from reference TRBV7-2 and TRBJ2-1, reads GAGVSQSPSNKVTEKGKDVELRCDPISGHTALYWYRQSLGQGLEFLIYFQGNSAPDKSGLPSDRFSAERTGGSVSTLTIQRTQQEDSAVYLCASSFASGLAPYNEQFFGPGTRLTVL.

This chain connects TRBV28 to TRBJ1-1; maybe TRBD1 (5 bases). The CDR3 is 14 amino acids. Germline V lookup: CDR1 MDHEN, CDR2 SYDVKM. V was cut by 2 bases and J by 5 bases, with 12 bases left in between. The DNA for the CDR3 is TGTGCCAGCAGTTTAGGGTGGGGGGATACTGAAGCTTTCTTT. Encoded protein: CASSLGWGDTEAFF.

V and J are TRBV25-1 and TRBJ1-4; the D gene is possibly TRBD1 (5 bases). Trimming shortened V by 1 base and J by 10 bases, and 13 bases separated the two germline ends. Germline assignment: CDR1 MGHDK and CDR2 SYGVNS. The CDR3 has 14 residues. CDR3 region: CASSESGLTGKLFF. CDR3 in DNA: TGTGCCAGCAGTGAATCGGGACTGACGGGAAAACTGTTTTTT.

The chain combines TRBV4-3 with TRBJ2-2; TRBD2 matches 11 bases. CDR3 size: 17 residues. The germline V gene encodes CDR1 LGHNA and CDR2 YSLEER. J gave up 4 bases and V 4 bases, and 8 bases lay outside the gene matches. CDR3 sequence (DNA): TGCGCCAGCAGCCGGGATTTAGCGGGAGGGGGCACCGGGGAGCTGTTTTTT. Translating gives CASSRDLAGGGTGELFF.

The chain couples TRBV6-1 to TRBJ2-7; possible D gene TRBD2, 6 bases. Germline V CDR1 and CDR2: MNHNS, SASEGT. V lost 5 bases and J lost 3, with 14 bases in between. This CDR3 is built from 14 residues. CDR3: CASSWGSGHYEQYV. CDR3 DNA: TGTGCCAGCAGTTGGGGTAGCGGACACTACGAGCAGTACGTC.

This rearrangement joins TRBV10-3 to TRBJ2-3, with no clear D. Germline CDR1 reads ENHRY; CDR2 reads SYGVKD. This CDR3 region has 11 residues. Trimming took 6 bases from V and 7 from J, leaving 8 bases between them. The DNA of the CDR3 is TGTGCCATCAGGTCTGAGTATACGCAGTATTTT. This sequence encodes CAIRSEYTQYF.

This rearrangement joins TRBV5-1 to TRBJ2-2; no clear D gene. The germline gives CDR1 SGHRS, CDR2 YFSETQ. V lost 5 bases and J lost 1, with 12 bases in between. The CDR3 is made up of 15 amino acids. CDR3 in DNA: TGCGCCAGCAGAGAGGCAACCCTGAACACCGGGGAGCTGTTTTTT. Protein product: CASREATLNTGELFF.

The chain combines TRBV10-2 with TRBJ2-7, with 8 bases that match TRBD2. Trimming cost V 3 bases and J 3 bases; bases outside gene matches: 4. Germline V lookup: CDR1 WSHSY, CDR2 SAAADI. The CDR3 length is 14 residues. The CDR3 here is CASSEASGGYEQYV. In DNA form, the CDR3 reads TGCGCCAGCAGTGAAGCCAGCGGGGGCTACGAGCAGTACGTC.

This chain connects TRBV19 to TRBJ2-3; 7 bases align to TRBD2. This CDR3 spans 15 amino acids. Trimming at V came to 1 base and at J to 2 bases, leaving 3 bases not matched to a gene. CDR1 and CDR2 from the germline V gene are LNHDA and SQIVND (reference sequence). DNA for the CDR3: TGTGCCAGTAGTATAGGGGAGGGATTCACAGATACGCAGTATTTT. Protein product: CASSIGEGFTDTQYF.

The chain has TRBV7-2 and TRBJ1-4; D is perhaps TRBD1 (5 bases). The V and J ends lost 4 bases and 2 bases respectively, with 11 bases between them. This CDR3 contains 15 residues. The V gene's germline CDR1 is SGHTA and CDR2 FQGNSA. DNA of the CDR3: TGTGCCAGCAGCTATTGGACAAGGACTAATGAAAAACTGTTTTTT. This codes for CASSYWTRTNEKLFF.

The chain carries TRBV28 and TRBJ1-1; no reliable D call. CDR1 is MDHEN and CDR2 is SYDVKM in the germline V gene. Trimming took off 6 bases at V and 3 bases at J, with 17 bases between the two ends. The CDR3 length is 15 residues. The CDR3 protein is CASSSTDFTDTEAFF. CDR3 sequence (DNA): TGTGCCAGCAGCTCTACAGATTTTACGGACACTGAAGCTTTCTTT.

The chain employs TRBV29-1 and TRBJ1-1; D not resolved. V was cut by 6 bases and J by 0 bases, with 14 bases left in between. Germline V CDR1 and CDR2: SQVTM, ANQGSEA. The CDR3 runs 14 residues. The CDR3 is CSVTRTLMNTEAFF. The CDR3 DNA sequence: TGCAGCGTCACACGAACCTTAATGAACACTGAAGCTTTCTTT.

The chain recombines TRBV5-1 with TRBJ2-3; 10 bases match TRBD2. V gave up 2 bases and J gave up 3 bases; unmatched junction bases: 3. CDR1 is SGHRS and CDR2 is YFSETQ in the germline V gene. This CDR3 contains 15 residues. CDR3 in DNA: TGCGCCAGCAGCTTTCCTAGCGGGAGAACAGATACGCAGTATTTT. Its translation: CASSFPSGRTDTQYF.

The count of this clone is one. CDR3 residues: CASSVQGANYGYTF. CDR3 DNA: TGTGCCAGCAGCGTACAGGGGGCTAACTATGGCTACACCTTC. The chain combines TRBV9 with TRBJ1-2; 7 positions agree with TRBD1. Germline CDR1 reads SGDLS; CDR2 reads YYNGEE. The CDR3 totals 14 residues. V lost 1 base, J lost 0 bases, and 0 bases stayed unmatched. Variable domain in full (rest from reference TRBV9 and TRBJ1-2): DSGVTQTPKHLITATGQRVTLRCSPRSGDLSVYWYQQSLDQGLQFLIQYYNGEERAKGNILERFSAQQFPDLHSELNLSSLELGDSALYFCASSVQGANYGYTFGSGTRLTVV.

The chain is built from TRBV5-1 and TRBJ2-1, with a possible D match to TRBD2 (5 bases). Germline V gene sequence: CDR1 SGHRS, CDR2 YFSETQ. With 4 bases removed from V and 6 bases from J, the gap between germline ends came to 11 bases. This CDR3 spans 13 amino acids. CDR3 nucleotide sequence: TGCGCCAGCAGCGATACCGGGATCAATGAGCAGTTCTTC. Protein product: CASSDTGINEQFF.

J is TRBJ1-2 and V is TRBV19, with 8 bases aligning to TRBD1. Germline CDR1 and CDR2: LNHDA and SQIVND (reference sequence). V trimming: 1 base; J trimming: 2 bases; junction bases outside the gene matches: 6. The CDR3 extends over 16 amino acids. The CDR3 DNA reads TGTGCCAGTAGTATAGTTTGGACAGGGAACAACTATGGCTACACCTTC. Its protein is CASSIVWTGNNYGYTF.

V gene TRBV25-1 combines with J gene TRBJ1-1; 7 bases match TRBD1. CDR3 length: 14 residues. V gave up 7 bases and J gave up 1 base; unmatched junction bases: 6. Germline values: CDR1 MGHDK, CDR2 SYGVNS. CDR3: CASNLGQENTEAFF. The CDR3 DNA is TGTGCCAGCAACTTAGGACAGGAGAACACTGAAGCTTTCTTT.

The chain carries TRBV29-1 and TRBJ2-1; 12 bases agree with TRBD2. The CDR3 is made up of 20 amino acids. The germline CDR1 and CDR2 sequences are SQVTM and ANQGSEA. V shed 3 bases, J shed 0 bases, and the junction held 15 bases outside the gene matches. This CDR3 is CSVEARGTSGPRSSYNEQFF. The CDR3 DNA reads as TGCAGCGTTGAGGCAAGGGGGACTAGCGGGCCCCGGAGCTCCTACAATGAGCAGTTCTTC.

V usage is TRBV18 and J usage is TRBJ2-5; D is perhaps TRBD1 (5 bases). The CDR3 length is 14 residues. V was trimmed by 0 bases and J by 4 bases, leaving 9 bases between them. CDR1 is KGHSH, CDR2 LQKENI, per germline. In DNA, the CDR3 is TGTGCCAGCTCACCACCTCCTGGGGCAGAGACCCAGTACTTC. This gives the protein CASSPPPGAETQYF.

The gene calls are TRBV5-5 and TRBJ1-5, with TRBD1 identical over 8 bases. The CDR3 covers 14 residues. Losses at the gene ends were 2 bases for V and 7 bases for J; bases not matched to a gene: 5. Germline V CDR1 and CDR2: SGHKS, YYEKEE (reference sequence). The CDR3 sequence is CASSLQGTGQPQHF. Written as DNA, the CDR3 is TGTGCCAGCAGCTTACAGGGGACAGGCCAGCCCCAGCATTTT.

This clone was detected a few times. The V and J genes are TRBV4-1 and TRBJ1-6, with unresolved D. This CDR3 region has 15 residues. Deletions cut 1 base from V and 7 bases from J, with 11 bases between. Germline CDR1 is MGHRA and CDR2 is YSYEKL. This CDR3 reads CASSQVWLTNSPLHF. The CDR3 DNA follows: TGCGCCAGCAGCCAAGTTTGGCTTACGAATTCACCCCTCCACTTT.

V gene TRBV7-6 combines with J gene TRBJ2-5, with D unclear. Germline V gives CDR1 SGHVS, CDR2 FNYEAQ. The CDR3 has 12 residues. The V end was cut by 2 bases, the J end by 7 bases, with 8 bases between. The CDR3 region has the DNA TGTGCCAGCAGCTTAAACCGCGCGACCCAGTACTTC. It yields the protein CASSLNRATQYF.

This clone was detected a few times. V gene TRBV6-4 combines with J gene TRBJ1-2, with D perhaps matching TRBD1 (5 bases). The CDR3 totals 15 residues. Germline V lookup: CDR1 MRHNA, CDR2 SNTAGT. Trimming pared 6 bases from V and 2 bases from J, leaving 16 bases between. The CDR3 DNA sequence: TGTGCCAGCAGAATGGAGACTGCAGGGAACTATGGCTACACCTTC. Its translation is CASRMETAGNYGYTF.

The chain is built from TRBV3-1 (or the pseudogene TRBV3-2) and TRBJ1-4; TRBD1 aligns across 9 bases. The CDR3 has 15 residues. Trimming at V came to 0 bases and at J to 6 bases, leaving 2 bases not matched to a gene. Germline CDR1 and CDR2: LGHDT and YNNKEL (reference sequence). For the CDR3, the DNA is TGTGCCAGCAGCCAAGATTACAGGGGGCATGAAAAACTGTTTTTT. Its protein product is CASSQDYRGHEKLFF.

This clone was observed once. V is TRBV5-1 and J is TRBJ2-5; 15 bases align to TRBD2. Germline V gives CDR1 SGHRS, CDR2 YFSETQ. This CDR3 is built from 17 residues. V trimming: 4 bases; J trimming: 0 bases; junction bases outside the gene matches: 4. CDR3 sequence reads: CASSKGLAGGYQETQYF. Here the CDR3 DNA reads TGCGCCAGCAGCAAAGGACTAGCGGGGGGGTACCAAGAGACCCAGTACTTC.